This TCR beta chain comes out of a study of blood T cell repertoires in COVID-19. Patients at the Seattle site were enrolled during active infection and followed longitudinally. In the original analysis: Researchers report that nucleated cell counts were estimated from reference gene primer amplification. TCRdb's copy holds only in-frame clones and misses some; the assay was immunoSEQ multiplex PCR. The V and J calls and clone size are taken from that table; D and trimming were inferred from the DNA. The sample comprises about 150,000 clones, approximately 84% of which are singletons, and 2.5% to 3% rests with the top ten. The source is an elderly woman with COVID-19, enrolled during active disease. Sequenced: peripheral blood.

CDR3 nucleotide sequence: TGTGCCAGCAGCTTCTCACAGGGGGCCGGCACTGAAGCTTTCTTT. Translating it yields CASSFSQGAGTEAFF. This rearrangement joins TRBV5-5 to TRBJ1-1; 9 positions agree with TRBD1. Germline CDR1 is SGHKS and CDR2 is YYEKEE (reference sequence). The length of the CDR3 is 15 residues. V dropped 2 bases and J dropped 4; count of bases not matched to a gene: 6.